One sample yielded the 7 T cell receptor beta chains listed below, sequenced in a study of chemoradiotherapy in HPV16-positive cancers. Profiled with immunoSEQ multiplex PCR; TCRdb holds only in-frame clones, not every one. The sample lists tens of thousands of clones; more than 70% were seen once. The input for sequencing was blood, taken from a patient who underwent chemoradiotherapy. The origin of the receptors is a human donor with HPV-associated anogenital cancer.

This chain uses TRBV4-1 with TRBJ2-7; weak D call: TRBD2 (6 bases). The germline V gene has CDR1 MGHRA and CDR2 YSYEKL. Trimming stripped 2 bases from V and 5 bases from J, with 16 bases between. The CDR3 sequence is 15 residues long. Here the CDR3 reads CASSQLSGGSNEQYF. As DNA, the CDR3 is TGCGCCAGCAGCCAACTCTCAGGAGGGAGCAACGAGCAGTACTTC.

This chain joins TRBV27 and TRBJ1-5; TRBD1 matches at 10 bases. V shed 5 bases, J shed 3 bases, and the junction held 4 bases outside the gene matches. The CDR3 has 15 amino acids. Germline CDR1 is MNHEY and CDR2 is SMNVEV (reference sequence). The CDR3 DNA sequence: TGTGCCAGCAGTGTAGGGACAGGGGACAATCAGCCCCAGCATTTT. Translating gives CASSVGTGDNQPQHF.

The V and J genes are TRBV28 and TRBJ2-5; no reliable D call. The CDR3 contains 15 residues. Trimming stripped 6 bases from V and 2 bases from J, with 16 bases between. CDR1 is MDHEN, CDR2 SYDVKM, per germline. The chain's CDR3 is CASSSAREDQETQYF. CDR3 sequence (DNA): TGTGCCAGCAGCTCAGCCCGAGAGGATCAAGAGACCCAGTACTTC.

The genes are TRBV16 and TRBJ1-1; D is possibly TRBD1 (5 bases). There are 14 residues in the CDR3. V shed 5 bases and J shed 5 bases, with 15 bases lying between them. The germline V gene encodes CDR1 KGHSY and CDR2 FQNENV. CDR3 coding DNA: TGTGCCAGCAGCAAAGGGGCCCTGTGGACTGAAGCTTTCTTT. Translation: CASSKGALWTEAFF.

The gene calls are TRBV4-1 and TRBJ2-7, with 10 bases identical to TRBD2. The junction had 6 bases not matched to a gene; V was cut back by 0 bases and J by 1 base. From germline, CDR1 is MGHRA and CDR2 YSYEKL. There are 17 residues in the CDR3. CDR3: CASSQDWASGGSYEQYF. The CDR3 bases are TGCGCCAGCAGCCAAGATTGGGCTAGCGGGGGTTCCTACGAGCAGTACTTC.

V is TRBV4-1 and J is TRBJ2-1; D is possibly TRBD2 (5 bases). The CDR3 loop spans 16 amino acids. Trimming shortened V by 1 base and J by 4 bases, and 14 bases separated the two germline ends. CDR1 and CDR2 from the germline V gene are MGHRA and YSYEKL. The CDR3 bases are TGCGCCAGCAGCCAAGCTTCCGGACTGGTTTACAATGAGCAGTTCTTC. Translation: CASSQASGLVYNEQFF.

V gene TRBV6-1 combines with J gene TRBJ2-6; D is perhaps TRBD2 (5 bases). V lost 3 bases and J 8 bases, leaving 11 bases between the germline ends. The germline gives CDR1 MNHNS, CDR2 SASEGT. The CDR3 runs to 14 residues. CDR3 residues: CASSEGAPSNVLTF. As DNA, the CDR3 is TGTGCCAGCAGTGAGGGAGCACCCTCCAACGTCCTGACTTTC.